This T cell receptor (beta chain) comes out of a study of technical replicates of blood from a few donors. V was shortened by 3 bases and J by 7 bases, with 12 bases between the two germline ends. This CDR3 has 13 residues. Per germline, CDR1 GTSNPN and CDR2 SVGIG (reference sequence). Clones were sequenced by immunoSEQ multiplex PCR, and TCRdb holds only the in-frame ones, with some missing. The repertoire has 75,000 to 100,000 clones, over 85% of them found once; the top ten carry around 0.31%. The sequence came from a human donor in good health. The sequenced sample was T cells isolated from PBMCs. J is TRBJ1-4 and V is TRBV30, with no clear D. CDR3 residues: CAWRTSAGEKLFF. CDR3 nucleotides: TGTGCCTGGAGGACCTCCGCGGGTGAAAAACTGTTTTTT.